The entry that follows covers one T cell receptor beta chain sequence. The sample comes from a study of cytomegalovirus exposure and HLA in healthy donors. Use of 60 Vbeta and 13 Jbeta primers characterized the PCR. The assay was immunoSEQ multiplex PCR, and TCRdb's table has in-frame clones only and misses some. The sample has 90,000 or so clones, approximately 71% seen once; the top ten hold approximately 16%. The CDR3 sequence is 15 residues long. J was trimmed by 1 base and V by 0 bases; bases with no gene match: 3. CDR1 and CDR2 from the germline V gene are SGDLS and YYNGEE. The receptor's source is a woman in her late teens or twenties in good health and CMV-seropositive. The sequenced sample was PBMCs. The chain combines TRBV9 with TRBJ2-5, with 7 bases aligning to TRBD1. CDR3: CASSVGGTAQETQYF. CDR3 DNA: TGTGCCAGCAGCGTAGGGGGGACAGCCCAAGAGACCCAGTACTTC.